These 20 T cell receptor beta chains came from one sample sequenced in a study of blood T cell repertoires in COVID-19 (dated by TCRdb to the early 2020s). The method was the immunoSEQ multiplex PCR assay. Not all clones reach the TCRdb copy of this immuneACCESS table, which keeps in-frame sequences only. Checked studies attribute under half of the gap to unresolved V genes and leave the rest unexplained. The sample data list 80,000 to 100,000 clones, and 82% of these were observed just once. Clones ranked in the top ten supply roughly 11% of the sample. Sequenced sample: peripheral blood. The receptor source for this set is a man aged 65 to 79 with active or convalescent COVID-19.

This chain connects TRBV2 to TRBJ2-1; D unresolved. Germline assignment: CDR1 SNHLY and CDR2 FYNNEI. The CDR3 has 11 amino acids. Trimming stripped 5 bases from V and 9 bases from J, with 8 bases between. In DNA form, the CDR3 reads TGTGCCAGCAGTATCCTAGTTGAGCAGTTCTTC. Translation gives CASSILVEQFF.

For the CDR3, the DNA is TGTGCCAGCAGCCTCGGGACAGTCTCCTACGAGCAGTACTTC. Its translation is CASSLGTVSYEQYF. This chain connects TRBV11-3 to TRBJ2-7; 7 positions agree with TRBD1. Trimming cost V 5 bases and J 0 bases; bases outside gene matches: 4. Per germline, CDR1 SGHNT and CDR2 YENEEA. This CDR3 spans 14 amino acids.

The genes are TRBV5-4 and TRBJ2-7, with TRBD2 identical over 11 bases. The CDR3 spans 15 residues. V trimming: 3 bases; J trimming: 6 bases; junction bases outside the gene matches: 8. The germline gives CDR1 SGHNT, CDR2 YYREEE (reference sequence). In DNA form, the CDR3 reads TGTGCCAGCAGCTCCTTAAGTAGCGGGGGGGCCGAGCAGTACTTC. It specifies CASSSLSSGGAEQYF.

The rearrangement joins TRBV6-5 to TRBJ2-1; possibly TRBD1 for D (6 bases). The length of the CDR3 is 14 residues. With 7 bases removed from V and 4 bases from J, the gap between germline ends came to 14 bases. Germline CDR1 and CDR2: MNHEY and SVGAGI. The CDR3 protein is CASKAPGAYNEQFF. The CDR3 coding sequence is TGTGCCAGCAAGGCGCCAGGGGCATACAATGAGCAGTTCTTC.

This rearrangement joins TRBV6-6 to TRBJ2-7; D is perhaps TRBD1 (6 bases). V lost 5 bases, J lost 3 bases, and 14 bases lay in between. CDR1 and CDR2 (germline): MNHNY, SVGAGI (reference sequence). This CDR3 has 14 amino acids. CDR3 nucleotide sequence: TGTGCCAGCAGTCCTACAGGGTTGGGCTACGAGCAGTACTTC. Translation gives CASSPTGLGYEQYF.

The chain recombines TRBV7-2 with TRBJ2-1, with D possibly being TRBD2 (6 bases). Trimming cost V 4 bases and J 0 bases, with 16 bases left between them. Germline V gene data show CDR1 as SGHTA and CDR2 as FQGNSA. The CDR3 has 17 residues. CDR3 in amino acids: CASSSWQLADSYNEQFF. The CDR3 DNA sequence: TGTGCCAGCAGCTCCTGGCAACTAGCAGACTCCTACAATGAGCAGTTCTTC.

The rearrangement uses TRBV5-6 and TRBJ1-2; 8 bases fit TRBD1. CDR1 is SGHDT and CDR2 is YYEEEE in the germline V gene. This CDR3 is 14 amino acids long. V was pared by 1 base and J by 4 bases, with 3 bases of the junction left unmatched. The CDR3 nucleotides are TGTGCCAGCAGCTTGACAGGGGGTTTCTATGGCTACACCTTC. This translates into CASSLTGGFYGYTF.

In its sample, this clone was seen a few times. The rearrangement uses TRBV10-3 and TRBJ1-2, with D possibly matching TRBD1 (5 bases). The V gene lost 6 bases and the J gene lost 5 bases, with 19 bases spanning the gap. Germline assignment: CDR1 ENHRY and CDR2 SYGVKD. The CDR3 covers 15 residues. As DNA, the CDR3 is TGTGCCATCAGCCCCTCGGGGGGAATAGGGTATGGCTACACCTTC. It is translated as CAISPSGGIGYGYTF.

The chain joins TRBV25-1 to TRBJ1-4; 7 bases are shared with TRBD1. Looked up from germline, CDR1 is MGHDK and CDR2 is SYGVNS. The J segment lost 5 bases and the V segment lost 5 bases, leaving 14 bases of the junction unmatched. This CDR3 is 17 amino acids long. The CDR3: CASSPRDSTYENEKLFF. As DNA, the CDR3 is TGTGCCAGCAGTCCGCGGGACAGTACTTACGAGAATGAAAAACTGTTTTTT.

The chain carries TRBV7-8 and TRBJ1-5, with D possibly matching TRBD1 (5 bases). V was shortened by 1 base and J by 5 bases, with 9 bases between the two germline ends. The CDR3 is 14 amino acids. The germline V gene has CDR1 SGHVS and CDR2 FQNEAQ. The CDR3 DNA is TGTGCCAGCAGCTTAGGCCTACAGGATCAGCCCCAGCATTTT. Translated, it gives CASSLGLQDQPQHF.

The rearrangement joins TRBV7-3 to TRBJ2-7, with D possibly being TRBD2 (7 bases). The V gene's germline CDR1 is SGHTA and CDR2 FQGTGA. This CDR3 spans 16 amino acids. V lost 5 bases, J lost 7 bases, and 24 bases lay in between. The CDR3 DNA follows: TGTGCCAGCAGCCGGGGGGACATCCCTTTCGGGAGTGAGCAGTACTTC. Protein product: CASSRGDIPFGSEQYF.

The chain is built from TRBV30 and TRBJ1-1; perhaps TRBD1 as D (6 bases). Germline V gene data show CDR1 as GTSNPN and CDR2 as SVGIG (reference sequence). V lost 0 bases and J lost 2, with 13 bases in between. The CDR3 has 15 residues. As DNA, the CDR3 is TGTGCCTGGAGTGTACCAGGGGTAGGAAACACTGAAGCTTTCTTT. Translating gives CAWSVPGVGNTEAFF. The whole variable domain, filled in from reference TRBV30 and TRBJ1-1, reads SQTIHQWPATLVQPVGSPLSLECTVEGTSNPNLYWYRQAAGRGLQLLFYSVGIGQISSEVPQNLSASRPQDRQFILSSKKLLLSDSGFYLCAWSVPGVGNTEAFFGQGTRLTVV.

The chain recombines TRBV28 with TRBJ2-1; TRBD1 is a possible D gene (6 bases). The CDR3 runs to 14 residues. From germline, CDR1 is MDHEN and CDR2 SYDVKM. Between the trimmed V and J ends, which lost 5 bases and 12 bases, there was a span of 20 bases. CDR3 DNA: TGTGCCAGCAGTCCGGGACAAGGGCTGTTAAGGCAGTTCTTC. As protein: CASSPGQGLLRQFF.

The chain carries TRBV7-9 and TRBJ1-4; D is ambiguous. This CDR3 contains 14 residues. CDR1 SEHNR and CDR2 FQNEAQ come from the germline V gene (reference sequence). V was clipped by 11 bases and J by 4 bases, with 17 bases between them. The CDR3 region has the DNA TGTGCCGCGGCGGGTTCGGCCGATAATGAAAAACTGTTTTTT. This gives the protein CAAAGSADNEKLFF.

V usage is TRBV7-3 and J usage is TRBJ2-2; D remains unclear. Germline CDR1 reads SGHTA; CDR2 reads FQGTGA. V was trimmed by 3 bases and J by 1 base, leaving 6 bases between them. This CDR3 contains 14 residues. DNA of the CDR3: TGTGCCAGCAGCTTGACACAGAACACCGGGGAGCTGTTTTTT. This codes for CASSLTQNTGELFF.

In DNA, the CDR3 is TGTGCCAGCAGTCGGGGGGGCCAGGGGAACTACGAGCAGTACTTC. It codes for CASSRGGQGNYEQYF. This chain links TRBV6-5 with TRBJ2-7; 8 bases align to TRBD2. Trimming took 5 bases from V and 3 from J; bases not matched to a gene: 9. The CDR3 contains 15 residues. Looked up from germline, CDR1 is MNHEY and CDR2 is SVGAGI.

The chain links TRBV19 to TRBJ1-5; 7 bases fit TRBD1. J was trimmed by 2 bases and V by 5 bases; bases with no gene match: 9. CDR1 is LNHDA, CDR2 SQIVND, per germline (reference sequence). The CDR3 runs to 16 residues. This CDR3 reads CASSSPSTGGNQPQHF. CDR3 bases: TGTGCCAGTAGTTCCCCCTCAACAGGGGGCAATCAGCCCCAGCATTTT.

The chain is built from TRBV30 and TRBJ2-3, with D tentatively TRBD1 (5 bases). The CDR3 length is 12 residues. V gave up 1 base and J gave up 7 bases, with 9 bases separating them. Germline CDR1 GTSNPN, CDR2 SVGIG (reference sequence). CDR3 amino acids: CAWSEGFYTQYF. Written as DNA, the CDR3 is TGTGCCTGGAGTGAGGGGTTTTATACGCAGTATTTT.

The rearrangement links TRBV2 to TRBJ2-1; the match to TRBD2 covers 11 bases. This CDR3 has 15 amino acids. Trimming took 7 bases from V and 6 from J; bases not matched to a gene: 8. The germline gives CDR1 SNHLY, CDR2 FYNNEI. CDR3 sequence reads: CASILTSGGVNEQFF. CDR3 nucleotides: TGTGCCAGCATCCTTACTAGCGGGGGCGTCAATGAGCAGTTCTTC. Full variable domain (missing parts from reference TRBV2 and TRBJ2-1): EPEVTQTPSHQVTQMGQEVILRCVPISNHLYFYWYRQILGQKVEFLVSFYNNEISEKSEIFDDQFSVERPDGSNFTLKIRSTKLEDSAMYFCASILTSGGVNEQFFGPGTRLTVL.

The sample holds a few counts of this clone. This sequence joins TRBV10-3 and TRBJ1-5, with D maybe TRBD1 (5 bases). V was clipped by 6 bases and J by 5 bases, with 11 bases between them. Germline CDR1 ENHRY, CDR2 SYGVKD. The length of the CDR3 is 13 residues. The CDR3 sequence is CAISDSVDQPQHF. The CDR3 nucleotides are TGTGCCATCAGCGACAGCGTAGATCAGCCCCAGCATTTT.